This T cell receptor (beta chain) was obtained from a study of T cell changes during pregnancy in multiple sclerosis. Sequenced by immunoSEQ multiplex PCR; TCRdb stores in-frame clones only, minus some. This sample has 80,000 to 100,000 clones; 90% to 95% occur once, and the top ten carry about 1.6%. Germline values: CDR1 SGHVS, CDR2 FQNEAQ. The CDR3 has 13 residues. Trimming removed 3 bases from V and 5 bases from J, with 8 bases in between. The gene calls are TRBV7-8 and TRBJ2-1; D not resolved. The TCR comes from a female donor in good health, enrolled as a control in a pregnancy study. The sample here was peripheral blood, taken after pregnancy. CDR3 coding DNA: TGTGCCAGCAGCTTCCTGGGCCACAATGAGCAGTTCTTC. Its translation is CASSFLGHNEQFF.